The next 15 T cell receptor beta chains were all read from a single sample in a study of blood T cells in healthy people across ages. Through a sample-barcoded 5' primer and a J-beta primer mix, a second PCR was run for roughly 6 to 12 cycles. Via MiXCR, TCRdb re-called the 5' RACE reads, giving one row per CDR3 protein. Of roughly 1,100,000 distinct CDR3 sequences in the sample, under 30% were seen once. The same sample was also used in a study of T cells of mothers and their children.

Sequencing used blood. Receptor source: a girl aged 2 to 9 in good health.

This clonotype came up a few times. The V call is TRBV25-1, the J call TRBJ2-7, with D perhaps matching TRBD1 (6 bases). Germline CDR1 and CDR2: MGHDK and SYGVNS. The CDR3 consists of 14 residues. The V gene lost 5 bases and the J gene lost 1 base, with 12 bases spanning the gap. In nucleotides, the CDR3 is TGTGCCAGCAGTAAAACAGGGAGATCCTACGAGCAGTACTTC. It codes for CASSKTGRSYEQYF.

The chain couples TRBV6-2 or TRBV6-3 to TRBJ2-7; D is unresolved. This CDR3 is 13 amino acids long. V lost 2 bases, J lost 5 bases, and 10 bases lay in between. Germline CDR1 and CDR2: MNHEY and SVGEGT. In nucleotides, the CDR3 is TGTGCCAGCAGTTACGCCTTCCGGGACGAGCAGTACTTC. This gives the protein CASSYAFRDEQYF.

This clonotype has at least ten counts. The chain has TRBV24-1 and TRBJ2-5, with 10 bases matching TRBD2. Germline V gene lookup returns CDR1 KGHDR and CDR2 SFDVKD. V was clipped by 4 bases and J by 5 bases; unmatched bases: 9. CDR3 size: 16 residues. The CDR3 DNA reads TGTGCCACCAGTGACTTAGCGGGGGGAATGTATGAGACCCAGTACTTC. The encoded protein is CATSDLAGGMYETQYF.

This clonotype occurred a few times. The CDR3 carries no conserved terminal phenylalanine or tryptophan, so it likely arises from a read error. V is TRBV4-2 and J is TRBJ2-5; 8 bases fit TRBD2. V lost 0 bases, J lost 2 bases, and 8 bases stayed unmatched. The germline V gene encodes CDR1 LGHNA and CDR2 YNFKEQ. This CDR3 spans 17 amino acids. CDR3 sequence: CASSQDPSGGLQETQYL. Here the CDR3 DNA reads TGTGCCAGCAGCCAAGATCCCAGCGGGGGTCTTCAAGAGACCCAGTACCTC.

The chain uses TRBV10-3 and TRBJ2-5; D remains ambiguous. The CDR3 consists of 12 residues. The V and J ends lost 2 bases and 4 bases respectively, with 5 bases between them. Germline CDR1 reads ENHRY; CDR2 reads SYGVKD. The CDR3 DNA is TGTGCCATCAGTGAGAATTTAGAGACCCAGTACTTC. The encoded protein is CAISENLETQYF.

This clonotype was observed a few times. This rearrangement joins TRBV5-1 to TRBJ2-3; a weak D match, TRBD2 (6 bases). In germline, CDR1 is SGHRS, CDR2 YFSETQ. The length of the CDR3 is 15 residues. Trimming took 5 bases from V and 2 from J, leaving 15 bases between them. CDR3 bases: TGCGCCAGCAGTGGTAGCGGATACAACACAGATACGCAGTATTTT. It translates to CASSGSGYNTDTQYF.

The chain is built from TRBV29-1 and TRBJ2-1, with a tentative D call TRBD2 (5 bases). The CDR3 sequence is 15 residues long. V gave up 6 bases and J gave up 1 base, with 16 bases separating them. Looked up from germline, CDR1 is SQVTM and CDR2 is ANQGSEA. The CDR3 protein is CSVPNTRRSYNEQFF. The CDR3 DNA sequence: TGCAGCGTGCCAAACACTAGGAGGTCCTACAATGAGCAGTTCTTC.

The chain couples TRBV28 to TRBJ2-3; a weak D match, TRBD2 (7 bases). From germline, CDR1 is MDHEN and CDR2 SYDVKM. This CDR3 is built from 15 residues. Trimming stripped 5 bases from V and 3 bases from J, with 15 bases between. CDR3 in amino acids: CASSLKGGGTDTQYF. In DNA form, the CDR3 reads TGTGCCAGCAGTCTAAAGGGGGGGGGGACAGATACGCAGTATTTT.

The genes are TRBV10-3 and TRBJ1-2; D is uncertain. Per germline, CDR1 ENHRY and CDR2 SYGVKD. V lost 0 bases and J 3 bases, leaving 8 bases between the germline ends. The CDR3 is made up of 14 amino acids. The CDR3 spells CAISESTSDYGYTF. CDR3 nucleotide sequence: TGTGCCATCAGTGAGTCTACGTCGGACTATGGCTACACCTTC.

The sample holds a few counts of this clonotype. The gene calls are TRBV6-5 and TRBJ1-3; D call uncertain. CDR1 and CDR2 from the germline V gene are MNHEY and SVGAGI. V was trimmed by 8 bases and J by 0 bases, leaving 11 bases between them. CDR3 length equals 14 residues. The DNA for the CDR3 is TGTGCCAGCCAGGATCCTTTCTCTGGAAACACCATATATTTT. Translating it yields CASQDPFSGNTIYF.

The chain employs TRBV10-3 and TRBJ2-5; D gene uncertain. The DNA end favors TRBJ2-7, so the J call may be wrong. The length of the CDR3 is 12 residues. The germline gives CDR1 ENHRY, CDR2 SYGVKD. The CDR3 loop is CAIKSLSGEQYF. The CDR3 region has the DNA TGTGCCATTAAGTCCCTCTCGGGCGAGCAGTACTTC.

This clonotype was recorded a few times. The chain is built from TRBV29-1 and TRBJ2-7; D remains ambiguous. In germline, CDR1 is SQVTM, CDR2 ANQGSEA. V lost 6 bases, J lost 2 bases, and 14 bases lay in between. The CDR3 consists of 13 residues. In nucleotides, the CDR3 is TGCAGCGTCGCTAAAGAGTTCACCTACGAGCAGTACTTC. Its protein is CSVAKEFTYEQYF.

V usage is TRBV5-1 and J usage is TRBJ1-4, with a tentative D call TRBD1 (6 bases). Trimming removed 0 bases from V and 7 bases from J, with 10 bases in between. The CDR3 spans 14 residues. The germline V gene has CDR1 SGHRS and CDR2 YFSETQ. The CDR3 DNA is TGCGCCAGCAGCTTGGATACAGGGAGTGAAAAACTGTTTTTT. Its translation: CASSLDTGSEKLFF. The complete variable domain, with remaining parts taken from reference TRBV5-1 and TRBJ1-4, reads KAGVTQTPRYLIKTRGQQVTLSCSPISGHRSVSWYQQTPGQGLQFLFEYFSETQRNKGNFPGRFSGRQFSNSRSEMNVSTLELGDSALYLCASSLDTGSEKLFFGSGTQLSVL.

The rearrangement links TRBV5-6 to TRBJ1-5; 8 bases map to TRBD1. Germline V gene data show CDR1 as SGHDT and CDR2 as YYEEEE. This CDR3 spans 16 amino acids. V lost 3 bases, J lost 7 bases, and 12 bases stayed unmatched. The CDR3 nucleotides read TGTGCCAGCAGCTCGGGAGACAGGGGAGGTCACCAGCCCCAGCATTTT. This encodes CASSSGDRGGHQPQHF.

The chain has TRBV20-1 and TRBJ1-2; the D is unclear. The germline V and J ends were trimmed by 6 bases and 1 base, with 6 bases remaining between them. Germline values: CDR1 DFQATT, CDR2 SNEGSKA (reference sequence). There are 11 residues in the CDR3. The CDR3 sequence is CSARFNYGYTF. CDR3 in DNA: TGCAGTGCCCGATTTAACTATGGCTACACCTTC.